Shown below are 18 T cell receptor beta chains from a single sample sequenced in a study of blood T cell repertoires in COVID-19. Clones were sequenced by immunoSEQ multiplex PCR, and TCRdb holds only the in-frame ones, with some missing. The table records around 190,000 clones, 70% to 90% of them present only once. Sequencing input: peripheral blood. The receptors stem from a man younger than 35 who had recovered from COVID-19.

Concerning this clone itself: One junction end disagrees with the germline gene, perhaps due to a read error. The chain has TRBV7-7 and TRBJ2-7; possibly TRBD2 for D (5 bases). The CDR3 is 15 residues long. From germline, CDR1 is SSHAT and CDR2 FNYEAQ (reference sequence). Here the CDR3 reads CASSAGRSPDYEQYF. The CDR3 nucleotides read TGTGCTAGCAGCGCGGGTCGATCTCCTGACTACGAGCAGTACTTC.

V and J are TRBV15 and TRBJ1-2; 9 bases map to TRBD1. Germline V gene sequence: CDR1 LNHNV, CDR2 YYDKDF (reference sequence). The ends lost 1 base at V and 8 bases at J; junction bases unmatched: 8. The CDR3 covers 15 residues. The CDR3 DNA is TGTGCCACCAGCAGAGGGGGACAGGGTGAGGGCGGCTACACCTTC. Amino acids: CATSRGGQGEGGYTF.

The gene calls are TRBV5-8 and TRBJ1-1, with TRBD1 matching 7 bases. The V and J ends lost 3 bases and 6 bases, in that order; junction bases with no gene match: 2. This CDR3 region has 12 residues. Germline values: CDR1 SGHTS, CDR2 YDEGEE. CDR3 loop: CASSSQGPEAFF. CDR3 coding DNA: TGTGCCAGCAGCTCACAGGGGCCTGAAGCTTTCTTT.

The chain uses TRBV27 and TRBJ2-7; TRBD1 is a possible D gene (6 bases). The CDR3 runs 16 residues. V was cut by 5 bases and J by 2 bases, with 19 bases left in between. Germline CDR1 is MNHEY and CDR2 is SMNVEV (reference sequence). CDR3 amino acids: CASSPDGTTSTYEQYF. The CDR3 region has the DNA TGTGCCAGCAGTCCTGACGGGACAACCTCTACCTACGAGCAGTACTTC.

This chain connects TRBV19 to TRBJ1-4; D is perhaps TRBD1 (5 bases). Germline assignment: CDR1 LNHDA and CDR2 SQIVND (reference sequence). V lost 6 bases to trimming and J lost 5 bases, with 16 bases between them. CDR3 size: 15 residues. CDR3 DNA: TGTGCCAGTAGCCGATCGGCAGGGCTAAATGAAAAACTGTTTTTT. It specifies CASSRSAGLNEKLFF.

This sequence joins TRBV6-5 and TRBJ1-1; a possible D gene is TRBD1 (6 bases). With 7 bases removed from V and 1 base from J, the gap between germline ends came to 13 bases. This CDR3 is 14 amino acids long. CDR1 and CDR2 (germline): MNHEY, SVGAGI. The CDR3 reads CASKLTGPNTEAFF. Here the CDR3 DNA reads TGTGCCAGCAAACTGACAGGCCCGAACACTGAAGCTTTCTTT.

The chain links TRBV7-9 to TRBJ1-5; weak D call: TRBD1 (5 bases). V gave up 5 bases and J gave up 7 bases, with 15 bases separating them. Germline V lookup: CDR1 SEHNR, CDR2 FQNEAQ (reference sequence). This CDR3 contains 14 residues. The CDR3 nucleotides read TGTGCCAGCAGCCACGCAGGGAAGGGGCAGCCCCAGCATTTT. This encodes CASSHAGKGQPQHF.

V is TRBV7-9 and J is TRBJ2-5; D is unclear. CDR1 and CDR2 (germline): SEHNR, FQNEAQ (reference sequence). The CDR3 spans 11 residues. The V end lost 7 bases, the J end lost 3 bases, and 6 bases lay between the germline ends. The CDR3 loop reads CASTREETQYF. The CDR3 DNA is TGTGCCAGCACCCGGGAAGAGACCCAGTACTTC.

The chain joins TRBV6-4 to TRBJ1-1, with 8 bases matching TRBD1. There are 13 residues in the CDR3. Germline V CDR1 and CDR2: MRHNA, SNTAGT. V gave up 3 bases and J gave up 10 bases; unmatched junction bases: 7. CDR3 DNA: TGTGCCAGCAGTGAACACCCCGGGACAGGAGCTTTCTTT. Translation: CASSEHPGTGAFF.

The rearrangement joins TRBV5-6 to TRBJ2-7; tentative D call: TRBD2 (6 bases). CDR3 size: 13 residues. With 0 bases removed from V and 6 bases from J, the gap between germline ends came to 10 bases. The germline V gene has CDR1 SGHDT and CDR2 YYEEEE. CDR3 in DNA: TGTGCCAGCAGCTTGGTGGGGGGAGGCGAGCAGTACTTC. This encodes CASSLVGGGEQYF.

The chain carries TRBV28 and TRBJ1-5, with 9 nucleotides matching TRBD1. The V gene end was trimmed by 6 bases and the J gene end by 4 bases; junction bases not matched to a gene: 7. CDR1 and CDR2 (germline): MDHEN, SYDVKM. The CDR3 has 15 residues. As DNA, the CDR3 is TGTGCCAGCAGGCCCCCCGGACAGGGGAATCAGCCCCAGCATTTT. Protein: CASRPPGQGNQPQHF.

The chain employs TRBV19 and TRBJ1-5; 7 positions match TRBD1. Germline CDR1 LNHDA, CDR2 SQIVND (reference sequence). The CDR3 runs 15 residues. The V and J ends lost 5 bases and 2 bases, in that order; junction bases with no gene match: 6. The CDR3 nucleotides read TGTGCCAGTAGTTCGCGGACAGGCGGCAATCAGCCCCAGCATTTT. This encodes CASSSRTGGNQPQHF.

This chain joins TRBV27 and TRBJ1-1; D remains unclear. This CDR3 contains 15 residues. The V end was cut by 1 base, the J end by 1 base, with 10 bases between. CDR1 and CDR2 (germline): MNHEY, SMNVEV (reference sequence). As DNA, the CDR3 is TGTGCCAGCAGTTTATACGGAGAAACGAACACTGAAGCTTTCTTT. This codes for CASSLYGETNTEAFF.

The chain links TRBV11-2 to TRBJ2-2; TRBD2 matches at 7 bases. Germline CDR1 and CDR2: SGHAT and FQNNGV. The ends lost 5 bases at V and 8 bases at J; junction bases unmatched: 5. There are 13 residues in the CDR3. The CDR3 loop is CASSALAAGELFF. As DNA, the CDR3 is TGTGCCAGCAGCGCGCTAGCGGCTGGGGAGCTGTTTTTT.

V gene TRBV5-6 combines with J gene TRBJ1-5; 9 nucleotides match TRBD1. Germline loops: CDR1 SGHDT, CDR2 YYEEEE. CDR3 length equals 18 residues. V shed 3 bases, J shed 1 base, and the junction held 11 bases outside the gene matches. The CDR3 loop is CASSSGPGTGLSNQPQHF. The CDR3 DNA sequence: TGTGCCAGCAGCTCGGGTCCCGGGACAGGGTTGAGCAATCAGCCCCAGCATTTT.

This chain uses TRBV29-1 with TRBJ2-1, with 8 bases lining up with TRBD1. The germline V gene has CDR1 SQVTM and CDR2 ANQGSEA. CDR3 size: 14 residues. Losses at the gene ends were 3 bases for V and 8 bases for J; bases not matched to a gene: 9. The CDR3 coding sequence is TGCAGCGTTGACGGACAGGGTATAAGCTATGAGCAGTTCTTC. It codes for CSVDGQGISYEQFF.

This chain links TRBV5-6 with TRBJ2-4; possibly TRBD1 for D (7 bases). V was clipped by 3 bases and J by 6 bases, with 16 bases between them. The CDR3 has 15 amino acids. In germline, CDR1 is SGHDT, CDR2 YYEEEE. CDR3 nucleotides: TGTGCCAGCAGCTCTCAGGGGGGCCGTGGAAACATTCAGTACTTC. It encodes CASSSQGGRGNIQYF.

This sequence joins TRBV7-2 and TRBJ2-1; 11 positions agree with TRBD2. Germline assignment: CDR1 SGHTA and CDR2 FQGNSA. Losses at the gene ends were 5 bases for V and 10 bases for J; bases not matched to a gene: 10. The CDR3 runs to 15 residues. The CDR3 bases are TGTGCCAGCAGCCTCGGGACTAGCGGTCATGAGGAGCAGTTCTTC. It codes for CASSLGTSGHEEQFF.